This is a list of T cell receptor beta chains from one sample in a study of blood T cells in healthy people across ages. TCRdb itself ran the 5' RACE reads through MiXCR, one entry per CDR3 protein. The sample consists of approximately 1.5 million distinct CDR3 sequences, about 35% of them appearing once. The sequencing input was blood. The receptor source for this set is a woman in her thirties in good health. Each CDR3 is given with its conserved first and last residue. A D gene is named only where the DNA matches it firmly. Clone size is not always given. Where it is, it says once, few, many or a class for expanded clones.

CASTLAVASTYNEQFF | TGTGCCAGCACTCTAGCGGTTGCCTCTACCTACAATGAGCAGTTCTTC | TRBD2 | TRBJ2-1 | TRBV2 | -
CASSHLAGGPYEQFF | TGTGCCAGCAGCCACCTAGCGGGGGGGCCCTATGAGCAGTTCTTC | TRBD2 | TRBJ2-1 | TRBV3-1 | -
CASSYISTGTEAFF | TGTGCCAGCAGTTACATAAGTACGGGCACTGAAGCTTTCTTT | - | TRBJ1-1 | TRBV6-5 | -
CASSESGVGYRTTNEKLFF | TGCGCCAGCAGTGAGTCGGGGGTCGGCTACAGGACTACTAATGAAAAACTGTTTTTT | - | TRBJ1-4 | TRBV10-2 | -
CAGSYHRQGAGETQYF | TGTGCCGGCAGCTACCACAGACAGGGGGCTGGAGAGACCCAGTACTTC | TRBD1 | TRBJ2-5 | TRBV6-2/TRBV6-3 | few
CSARDDRVFNQPQHF | TGCAGTGCTAGAGACGACAGGGTCTTTAATCAGCCCCAGCATTTT | TRBD1 | TRBJ1-5 | TRBV20-1 | few
CAAHSAGVSNEQFF | TGTGCCGCACACTCAGCGGGAGTAAGCAATGAGCAGTTCTTC | TRBD2 | TRBJ2-1 | TRBV3-1 | -
CVSSPGTIRFTDTQYF | TGTGTCAGCAGCCCAGGGACTATCCGGTTCACAGATACGCAGTATTTT | TRBD2 | TRBJ2-3 | TRBV5-8 | -
CASREFERTNEQYF | TGTGCCAGCAGGGAATTCGAGCGGACTAACGAGCAGTACTTC | - | TRBJ2-7 | TRBV6-1 | -
CASSYGLAGGSIYEQYF | TGTGCCAGCAGTTACGGACTAGCGGGAGGTTCGATCTACGAGCAGTACTTC | TRBD2 | TRBJ2-7 | TRBV28 | -
CSAEWVRGANEQFF | TGCAGTGCTGAGTGGGTACGTGGGGCGAATGAGCAGTTCTTC | - | TRBJ2-1 | TRBV20-1 | few
CASSLGQGAIGQFF | TGCGCCAGCAGCTTAGGACAGGGGGCAATTGGGCAGTTCTTC | TRBD1 | TRBJ2-1 | TRBV5-1 | once
CASSSYTARYNEQFF | TGTGCCAGCAGTTCATACACCGCTCGCTACAATGAGCAGTTCTTC | - | TRBJ2-1 | TRBV6-1 | -
CASSYGGQSPLHF | TGTGCCAGCAGTTACGGGGGGCAATCACCCCTCCACTTT | - | TRBJ1-6 | TRBV6-6 | few
CASSQSVDGDPYEQYF | TGTGCCAGCAGCCAAAGCGTGGACGGTGACCCCTACGAGCAGTACTTC | - | TRBJ2-7 | TRBV28 | few
CASSQEVGHWETQYF | TGCGCCAGCAGCCAAGAAGTAGGCCACTGGGAGACCCAGTACTTC | - | TRBJ2-5 | TRBV4-1 | many
CASSSQEMVSPLHF | TGTGCCAGCAGTTCACAGGAGATGGTGTCACCCCTCCACTTT | - | TRBJ1-6 | TRBV28 | -
CASSEVRGPRRSNEQFF | TGTGCCAGCAGTGAGGTGAGGGGACCCCGGAGAAGCAATGAGCAGTTCTTC | - | TRBJ2-1 | TRBV6-1 | -
CSVEGRGGHNEQFF | TGCAGCGTTGAAGGGCGGGGGGGCCACAATGAGCAGTTCTTC | TRBD2 | TRBJ2-1 | TRBV29-1 | many
CSVATGSGETQYF | TGCAGCGTCGCGACAGGGTCTGGAGAGACCCAGTACTTC | TRBD1 | TRBJ2-5 | TRBV29-1 | few
CSARSWDGLYGYTF | TGCAGTGCTCGTTCCTGGGACGGTCTTTATGGCTACACCTTC | - | TRBJ1-2 | TRBV20-1 | few
CASSPILPGKETQYF | TGTGCCAGCAGTCCTATCCTTCCGGGGAAAGAAACCCAGTACTTC | - | TRBJ2-5 | TRBV2 | -
CAISAQTGGYGYTF | TGTGCCATCAGTGCCCAGACAGGGGGCTATGGCTACACCTTC | TRBD1 | TRBJ1-2 | TRBV10-3 | -
CASSPYTGPNYGYTF | TGTGCCAGCAGCCCTTATACGGGACCGAACTATGGCTACACCTTC | - | TRBJ1-2 | TRBV7-2 | few
CASSESRTLTDTQYF | TGCGCCAGCAGTGAGAGTCGGACCCTCACAGATACGCAGTATTTT | - | TRBJ2-3 | TRBV10-2 | -